The entry that follows covers one TCR beta chain sequence. Its specificity is not known. This entry is derived from a study of T and B cells in COVID-19 patients. In the study overall: The recovered patients had mostly mild to moderate COVID-19 with outpatient management. Of around 21 active-infection patients, some 18 carried comorbidities linked to unfavorable COVID-19 outcome.

Blood genomic DNA input for TRB amplification was 250-500 ng. Trimming at V came to 5 bases and at J to 4 bases, leaving 8 bases not matched to a gene. This CDR3 spans 15 amino acids. CDR1 is DFQATT and CDR2 is SNEGSKA in the germline V gene (reference sequence). TRB rearrangements were amplified by multiplex PCR with BIOMED2 TRB-A/B primers. MiXCR, applied by TCRdb to the multiplex PCR reads, yields one record per CDR3 protein. The sample yields some 13,000 distinct CDR3 sequences, 25% seen once. Findings and caveats of the study: Patients with COVID-19 reportedly showed strongly skewed T cell receptor beta variable and joining gene usage. There were approximately 2,500 TCR clusters exclusive to the recovered cohort, a few dozen with low generation probability.

Sequenced: blood. The chain employs TRBV20-1 and TRBJ2-1; 10 bases are shared with TRBD2. This TCR derives from a human donor who had recovered from COVID-19. The CDR3 sequence: CSARPEREGYNEQFF. CDR3 DNA sequence: TGCAGTGCTCGGCCCGAGCGGGAGGGGTACAATGAGCAGTTCTTC.